Included here is one TCR beta chain sequence, with context. The V and J ends lost 1 base and 7 bases respectively, with 16 bases between them. Germline V gene lookup returns CDR1 LNHDA and CDR2 SQIVND (reference sequence). This CDR3 has 16 amino acids. Under the authors' procedure: Estimation of nucleated cell counts was performed using reference gene primer amplification. Sequenced by immunoSEQ multiplex PCR; TCRdb stores in-frame clones only, minus some. V and J calls and clone size are as listed in that table; D and trimming were resolved from the DNA. The table records about 190,000 clones, more than 70% of them present only once. The data derive from a study of blood T cell repertoires in COVID-19. In the study overall: Material from acute and convalescent COVID-19 was sourced from the United States, Italy and Spain. PBMCs, B-cell-depleted T cells, or T cells provided the cDNA or gDNA that made up the material.

The TCR was taken from a man aged 35 to 55 with active or convalescent COVID-19. V and J are TRBV19 and TRBJ1-4; D might be TRBD1 (5 bases). Source material: peripheral blood. CDR3 residues: CASSIGQKGPTEKLFF. The CDR3 region has the DNA TGTGCCAGTAGTATAGGTCAGAAGGGGCCAACTGAAAAACTGTTTTTT.